The clone carrying this T cell receptor (beta chain) is medium-sized by share. Antigen specificity is unknown. This sample was taken from a study of vaccination and CD4 T cells after COVID-19. In the study overall: Of the convalescent patients, who were SARS-CoV-2 positive by nasal swab PCR, about 10 had mild and one severe disease. Median time from second vaccine dose to sampling was approximately 69 days (14 to 241).

Indicated treatment: approximately nine-day PBMC culture with coronavirus spike peptide pools or control peptides (ViraFEST assay). Sequenced with the Oncomine TCR Beta short-read assay was DNA taken from cultured CD4+ T cells. TCRdb ran MiXCR on the PCR reads and lists one entry per CDR3 protein. The sample has more than 3,000 distinct CDR3 sequences; 13% to 15% are singletons. Sequencing was carried out using CD4+ T cells from blood, cultured in vitro. The receptor comes from a human donor who had recovered from COVID-19.

CDR3 DNA: TGTGCCAGCAGCTTACTAGAACGGGAGACCCAGTACTTC. Its protein is CASSLLERETQYF. The chain employs TRBV7-2 and TRBJ2-5; D not certain. Germline V CDR1 and CDR2: SGHTA, FQGNSA. Trimming stripped 2 bases from V and 5 bases from J, with 9 bases between. The CDR3 extends over 13 amino acids.